This TCR beta chain was identified in a study of cytomegalovirus exposure and HLA in healthy donors. Study conclusions and caveats: Later on, analysis showed that most CMV-associated TCR beta chains appeared to be HLA-restricted. Of the V segments, some could not be distinguished, including TRBV6-2 and TRBV6-3, and were excluded. Common viral pathogens were later found to be apparently linked to several of the most significant clusters.

The PCR ran on 60 Vbeta and 13 Jbeta primers. Data came from immunoSEQ multiplex PCR; TCRdb stores just in-frame clones and leaves some out. The sample consists of about 110,000 clones, under 85% of them appearing once. In this sample, this clone turned up once. Antigen specificity is unknown. With 9 bases clipped from V and 5 bases from J, the junction kept 3 bases outside the gene matches. CDR1 and CDR2 from the germline V gene are MRHNA and SNTAGT. This CDR3 has 13 amino acids. Sequenced input: PBMCs. The gene calls are TRBV6-4 and TRBJ2-1; TRBD1 aligns across 11 bases. This clonotype originated in a woman aged 45-59 years in good health and CMV-seropositive. This chain's CDR3 is CARGTGGHNEQFF. The CDR3 DNA reads as TGTGCCAGGGGGACAGGGGGACACAATGAGCAGTTCTTC.